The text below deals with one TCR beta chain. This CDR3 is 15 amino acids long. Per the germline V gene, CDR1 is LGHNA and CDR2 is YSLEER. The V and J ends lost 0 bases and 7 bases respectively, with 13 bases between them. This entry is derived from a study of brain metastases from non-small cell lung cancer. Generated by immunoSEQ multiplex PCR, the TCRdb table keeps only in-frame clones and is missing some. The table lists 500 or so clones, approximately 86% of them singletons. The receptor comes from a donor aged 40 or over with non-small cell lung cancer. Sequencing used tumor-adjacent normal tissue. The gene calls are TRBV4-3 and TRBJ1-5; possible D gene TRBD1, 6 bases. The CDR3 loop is CASSQEETGFQPQHF. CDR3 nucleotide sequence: TGCGCCAGCAGCCAAGAGGAAACAGGGTTCCAGCCCCAGCATTTT.